One sample yielded the 19 T cell receptor beta chains listed below, sequenced in a study of cytotoxic CD8 clonotypes in ibrutinib-treated CLL. Profiled with immunoSEQ multiplex PCR; TCRdb holds only in-frame clones, not every one. The repertoire holds over 130,000 clones, with more than 70% as singletons. This material consisted of PBMCs, taken after 36 months of ibrutinib treatment. These receptors were taken from a human donor with chronic lymphocytic leukemia.

The chain employs TRBV18 and TRBJ1-3; 7 bases fit TRBD1. V was pared by 8 bases and J by 2 bases, with 3 bases of the junction left unmatched. Germline V gives CDR1 KGHSH, CDR2 LQKENI. The CDR3 runs 13 residues. The CDR3, as DNA: TGTGCCAGCCAAACAGGGGCTGGAAACACCATATATTTT. Residues: CASQTGAGNTIYF.

This sequence joins TRBV7-9 and TRBJ1-1; tentatively, D is TRBD1 (6 bases). Germline CDR1 is SEHNR and CDR2 is FQNEAQ (reference sequence). CDR3 length equals 15 residues. The V gene lost 5 bases and the J gene lost 0 bases, with 13 bases spanning the gap. The CDR3 DNA follows: TGTGCCAGCAGCACAGGGCCGGGAATGAACACTGAAGCTTTCTTT. Translated: CASSTGPGMNTEAFF. Supplemented by reference TRBV7-9 and TRBJ1-1, the full variable domain reads DTGVSQNPRHKITKRGQNVTFRCDPISEHNRLYWYRQTLGQGPEFLTYFQNEAQLEKSRLLSDRFSAERPKGSFSTLEIQRTEQGDSAMYLCASSTGPGMNTEAFFGQGTRLTVV.

The CDR3 DNA reads TGTGCCAGCCAGGGGCGAACAACTGGAAACACCATATATTTT. Translating it yields CASQGRTTGNTIYF. V and J are TRBV18 and TRBJ1-3; TRBD1 might be the D (6 bases). Germline V gene sequence: CDR1 KGHSH, CDR2 LQKENI. V was clipped by 8 bases and J by 2 bases, with 13 bases between them. This CDR3 is 14 amino acids long. Together with reference TRBV18 and TRBJ1-3, the CDR3 gives the full variable domain: NAGVMQNPRHLVRRRGQEARLRCSPMKGHSHVYWYRQLPEEGLKFMVYLQKENIIDESGMPKERFSAEFPKEGPSILRIQQVVRGDSAAYFCASQGRTTGNTIYFGEGSWLTVV.

As to this clone: The same CDR3 also results from other DNA sequences found in this sample. The J gene is TRBJ1-1, the V gene TRBV19, with 7 bases matching TRBD1. The CDR3 has 14 residues. Germline V gives CDR1 LNHDA, CDR2 SQIVND (reference sequence). The junction had 1 base not matched to a gene; V was cut back by 1 base and J by 2 bases. CDR3 in amino acids: CASSIGQGNTEAFF. DNA for the CDR3: TGTGCCAGTAGTATAGGACAGGGAAACACTGAAGCTTTCTTT.

This rearrangement joins TRBV7-3 to TRBJ1-2, with TRBD1 identical over 8 bases. The CDR3 sequence is 13 residues long. V trimming: 5 bases; J trimming: 7 bases; junction bases outside the gene matches: 6. The germline gives CDR1 SGHTA, CDR2 FQGTGA. CDR3 sequence (DNA): TGTGCCAGCAGCCCCGACAGGGGAACTGGCTACACCTTC. Its protein product is CASSPDRGTGYTF.

The chain uses TRBV2 and TRBJ2-7, with TRBD1 matching 7 bases. With 6 bases clipped from V and 3 bases from J, the junction kept 5 bases outside the gene matches. CDR3 length: 13 amino acids. From germline, CDR1 is SNHLY and CDR2 FYNNEI. The CDR3 loop is CASSRDSYYEQYF. The CDR3 nucleotides are TGTGCCAGCAGCCGGGACAGCTACTACGAGCAGTACTTC.

The V and J genes are TRBV5-1 and TRBJ1-2; D unresolved. Trimming pared 7 bases from V and 4 bases from J, leaving 17 bases between. CDR1 is SGHRS, CDR2 YFSETQ, per germline. CDR3 length equals 14 residues. The CDR3 sequence: CASGREGSLYGYTF. The CDR3 bases are TGCGCCAGCGGGAGAGAGGGATCGCTCTATGGCTACACCTTC.

The CDR3 region is CASSHPPAGKAQYF. The DNA of the CDR3 is TGCGCCAGCAGCCACCCTCCGGCCGGAAAGGCGCAGTACTTC. The V gene is TRBV4-1, the J gene TRBJ2-7, with D uncertain. The CDR3 has 14 amino acids. With 3 bases removed from V and 9 bases from J, the gap between germline ends came to 18 bases. Looked up from germline, CDR1 is MGHRA and CDR2 is YSYEKL.

The chain recombines TRBV5-6 with TRBJ2-3; TRBD2 agrees at 7 bases. The CDR3 spans 15 residues. V shed 3 bases, J shed 3 bases, and the junction held 7 bases outside the gene matches. Germline V lookup: CDR1 SGHDT, CDR2 YYEEEE. As DNA, the CDR3 is TGTGCCAGCAGCTCACTAGCGAGGGCTACAGATACGCAGTATTTT. It translates to CASSSLARATDTQYF. Full variable domain (rest looked up from reference TRBV5-6 and TRBJ2-3): DAGVTQSPTHLIKTRGQQVTLRCSPKSGHDTVSWYQQALGQGPQFIFQYYEEEERQRGNFPDRFSGHQFPNYSSELNVNALLLGDSALYLCASSSLARATDTQYFGPGTRLTVL.

This chain links TRBV5-4 with TRBJ2-7, with a tentative D call TRBD1 (6 bases). V was trimmed by 4 bases and J by 6 bases, leaving 14 bases between them. CDR1 is SGHNT and CDR2 is YYREEE in the germline V gene (reference sequence). This CDR3 is built from 13 residues. The DNA of the CDR3 is TGTGCCAGCAGCATACAGGGCCGCGGCGAGCAGTACTTC. Amino acids: CASSIQGRGEQYF.

This clone was seen only once. The chain joins TRBV4-2 to TRBJ2-7; no clear D. Per germline, CDR1 LGHNA and CDR2 YNFKEQ. There are 16 residues in the CDR3. Trimming left V 1 base short and J 3 bases short, with 16 bases between. For the CDR3, the DNA is TGTGCCAGCAGCCAAGTTCGCCCTGAGGACGACTACGAGCAGTACTTC. Translated, it gives CASSQVRPEDDYEQYF.

The chain uses TRBV19 and TRBJ1-4; a possible D gene is TRBD1 (5 bases). V dropped 3 bases and J dropped 7 bases, with 15 bases sitting between them. Germline-derived CDR1 and CDR2 are LNHDA and SQIVND (reference sequence). The CDR3 consists of 15 residues. CDR3 in DNA: TGTGCCAGTAGTATGTATCACACAGGAGGTGAAAAACTGTTTTTT. Amino acids: CASSMYHTGGEKLFF.

CDR3 in DNA: TGTGCCAGCAGCTTAGAGGTCGGGGCTACGAACACCGGGGAGCTGTTTTTT. Its translation: CASSLEVGATNTGELFF. J is TRBJ2-2 and V is TRBV11-3; D tentatively reads TRBD1 or TRBD2 (5 bases each). Germline V lookup: CDR1 SGHNT, CDR2 YENEEA. V was cut by 0 bases and J by 0 bases, with 11 bases left in between. The CDR3 is 17 amino acids.

The chain is built from TRBV9 and TRBJ1-2, with TRBD1 identical over 7 bases. This CDR3 comprises 15 residues. Unmatched junction bases numbered 2, after V lost 0 bases and J lost 0 bases. The V gene's germline CDR1 is SGDLS and CDR2 YYNGEE. CDR3 bases: TGTGCCAGCAGCGTAGATACAGGGGCTAACTATGGCTACACCTTC. Amino acids: CASSVDTGANYGYTF.

V and J are TRBV7-9 and TRBJ1-4; tentative D call: TRBD1 (5 bases). The V and J ends lost 2 bases and 4 bases respectively, with 14 bases between them. CDR1 is SEHNR and CDR2 is FQNEAQ in the germline V gene (reference sequence). This CDR3 region has 16 residues. The CDR3: CASSLKGRELNEKLFF. The CDR3, as DNA: TGTGCCAGCAGCTTAAAAGGCAGGGAACTTAATGAAAAACTGTTTTTT.

The V call is TRBV11-2, the J call TRBJ1-1; tentatively, D is TRBD1 (5 bases). The CDR3 length is 15 residues. Per germline, CDR1 SGHAT and CDR2 FQNNGV. V was shortened by 2 bases and J by 0 bases, with 10 bases between the two germline ends. CDR3 DNA sequence: TGTGCCAGCAGCTTAACCGACAGTTTGAACACTGAAGCTTTCTTT. It yields the protein CASSLTDSLNTEAFF.

The chain carries TRBV5-1 and TRBJ2-1; a weak D match, TRBD2 (7 bases). V lost 4 bases and J lost 7, with 21 bases in between. The CDR3 runs 16 residues. CDR1 and CDR2 (germline): SGHRS, YFSETQ. In nucleotides, the CDR3 is TGCGCCAGCAGCATACCCGGGGGGCAGGGCGTGAATGAGCAGTTCTTC. It is translated as CASSIPGGQGVNEQFF.

This rearrangement joins TRBV18 to TRBJ1-2, with a weak D call TRBD1 (5 bases). CDR1 is KGHSH, CDR2 LQKENI, per germline. The CDR3 totals 14 residues. V was trimmed by 5 bases and J by 0 bases, leaving 10 bases between them. CDR3 region: CASSETTANYGYTF. CDR3 DNA: TGTGCCAGCTCAGAGACGACAGCTAACTATGGCTACACCTTC.

The rearrangement links TRBV29-1 to TRBJ2-1; perhaps TRBD1 as D (5 bases). The V gene lost 3 bases and the J gene lost 0 bases, with 9 bases spanning the gap. The CDR3 runs to 14 residues. Germline assignment: CDR1 SQVTM and CDR2 ANQGSEA. CDR3 in amino acids: CSVEDTSSYNEQFF. CDR3 bases: TGCAGCGTTGAGGACACGAGCTCCTACAATGAGCAGTTCTTC.